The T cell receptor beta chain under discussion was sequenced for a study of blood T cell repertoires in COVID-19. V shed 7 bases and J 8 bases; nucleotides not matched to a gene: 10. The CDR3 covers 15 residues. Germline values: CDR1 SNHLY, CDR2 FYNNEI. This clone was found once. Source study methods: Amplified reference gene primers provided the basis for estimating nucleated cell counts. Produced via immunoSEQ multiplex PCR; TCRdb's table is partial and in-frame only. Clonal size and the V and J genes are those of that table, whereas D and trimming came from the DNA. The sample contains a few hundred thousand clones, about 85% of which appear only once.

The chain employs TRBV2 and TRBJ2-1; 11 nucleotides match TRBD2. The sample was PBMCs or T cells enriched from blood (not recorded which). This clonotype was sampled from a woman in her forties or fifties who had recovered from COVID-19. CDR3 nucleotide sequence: TGTGCCAGCACCCCTTCACTAGCGGGAGTATATGAGCAGTTCTTC. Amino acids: CASTPSLAGVYEQFF.